The next 30 T cell receptor beta chains were all read from a single sample in a study of T cells in tumors after PD-1 blockade. Using immunoSEQ multiplex PCR, the repertoire was profiled, and TCRdb retains in-frame clones only, with some absent. The sample lists about 15,000 clones; approximately 73% were seen once. This specimen consisted of tumor tissue, obtained after anti-PD-1 treatment. The receptors were sampled from a human donor with cutaneous squamous cell carcinoma.

The genes are TRBV24-1 and TRBJ1-2, with a weak D call TRBD1 (6 bases). Per the germline V gene, CDR1 is KGHDR and CDR2 is SFDVKD. V was pared by 6 bases and J by 8 bases, with 21 bases between. CDR3 length: 15 amino acids. CDR3 nucleotide sequence: TGTGCCACCAGTCCAAGTGGCCCACCAGGGGAAGGCTACACCTTC. Translation gives CATSPSGPPGEGYTF.

This clone was detected once. CDR3: CAIRGPSGEFF. The DNA of the CDR3 is TGTGCCATCAGGGGACCCTCCGGGGAGTTCTTC. The chain combines TRBV2 with TRBJ2-1; weak D call: TRBD1 (6 bases). Germline V lookup: CDR1 SNHLY, CDR2 FYNNEI. The CDR3 is 11 residues long. V lost 10 bases and J 14 bases, leaving 18 bases between the germline ends.

In this sample, this clone turned up a few times. This sequence joins TRBV7-2 and TRBJ2-7; TRBD1 agrees at 8 bases. The germline CDR1 and CDR2 sequences are SGHTA and FQGNSA. The length of the CDR3 is 17 residues. The trim removed 1 base at V and 2 bases at J, leaving 10 bases unmatched. CDR3 sequence (DNA): TGTGCCAGCAGCTTAGGGGCATTTGGACAGGGCCCCTACGAGCAGTACTTC. Encoded protein: CASSLGAFGQGPYEQYF.

The chain recombines TRBV10-3 with TRBJ2-7; D is possibly TRBD2 (5 bases). Per germline, CDR1 ENHRY and CDR2 SYGVKD. Trimming took off 2 bases at V and 0 bases at J, with 8 bases between the two ends. The CDR3 is 14 residues long. The CDR3 DNA is TGTGCCATCAGTGAGAAAGGGAGCTCCTACGAGCAGTACTTC. This translates into CAISEKGSSYEQYF.

V gene TRBV27 combines with J gene TRBJ2-7; 9 nucleotides match TRBD1. J gave up 4 bases and V 5 bases, and 9 bases lay outside the gene matches. The CDR3 runs 15 residues. Per germline, CDR1 MNHEY and CDR2 SMNVEV (reference sequence). CDR3 DNA sequence: TGTGCCAGCAGTCCTGGGGGGGACAGGGCGTACGAGCAGTACTTC. Translated: CASSPGGDRAYEQYF.

In its sample, this clone ranks as medium-sized (0.01 to 0.1%). The rearrangement links TRBV13 to TRBJ2-1, with D perhaps matching TRBD1 or TRBD2 (6 bases each). The CDR3 runs to 13 residues. CDR1 is PRHDT, CDR2 FYEKMQ, per germline (reference sequence). The V and J ends lost 5 bases and 7 bases respectively, with 12 bases between them. CDR3 region: CASSPGAGNEQFF. CDR3 bases: TGTGCCAGCAGCCCGGGGGCAGGTAATGAGCAGTTCTTC. Filled out from reference TRBV13 and TRBJ2-1, the complete variable domain reads AAGVIQSPRHLIKEKRETATLKCYPIPRHDTVYWYQQGPGQDPQFLISFYEKMQSDKGSIPDRFSAQQFSDYHSELNMSSLELGDSALYFCASSPGAGNEQFFGPGTRLTVL.

This sequence joins TRBV4-3 and TRBJ2-3; D unresolved. CDR1 LGHNA and CDR2 YSLEER come from the germline V gene. The CDR3 loop spans 16 amino acids. Trimming took 3 bases from V and 4 from J, leaving 17 bases between them. The CDR3: CASSHLIGPIPDTQYF. For the CDR3, the DNA is TGCGCCAGCAGCCACTTGATTGGGCCCATCCCAGATACGCAGTATTTT.

V and J are TRBV30 and TRBJ2-2; 9 bases fit TRBD2. V dropped 4 bases and J dropped 4; count of bases not matched to a gene: 4. Germline V lookup: CDR1 GTSNPN, CDR2 SVGIG (reference sequence). The CDR3 spans 14 residues. The CDR3 here is CAWKRGAGTGELFF. In DNA form, the CDR3 reads TGTGCCTGGAAGCGGGGGGCGGGCACCGGGGAGCTGTTTTTT. The complete variable domain, with remaining parts taken from reference TRBV30 and TRBJ2-2, reads SQTIHQWPATLVQPVGSPLSLECTVEGTSNPNLYWYRQAAGRGLQLLFYSVGIGQISSEVPQNLSASRPQDRQFILSSKKLLLSDSGFYLCAWKRGAGTGELFFGEGSRLTVL.

This sequence joins TRBV7-2 and TRBJ2-5; 9 bases line up with TRBD1. Trimming removed 4 bases from V and 2 bases from J; junction bases left unmatched: 14. This CDR3 region has 18 residues. The germline V gene has CDR1 SGHTA and CDR2 FQGNSA. In nucleotides, the CDR3 is TGTGCCAGCAGCTCGGTGGACAGGGGTACGAGTCTACAAGAGACCCAGTACTTC. It encodes CASSSVDRGTSLQETQYF.

Written as DNA, the CDR3 is TGTGCCAGCAGCCATCTTCAAAGTACAGACAATAGCAATCAGCCCCAGCATTTT. It is translated as CASSHLQSTDNSNQPQHF. This chain joins TRBV4-2 and TRBJ1-5; no firm D call. Trimming took 3 bases from V and 0 from J, leaving 18 bases between them. CDR1 is LGHNA, CDR2 YNFKEQ, per germline. The length of the CDR3 is 18 residues.

This sequence joins TRBV4-1 and TRBJ2-7, with a tentative D call TRBD2 (5 bases). CDR3 size: 15 residues. The germline V gene encodes CDR1 MGHRA and CDR2 YSYEKL. The V end lost 1 base, the J end lost 2 bases, and 12 bases lay between the germline ends. In DNA, the CDR3 is TGCGCCAGCAGCCAAGCGGGATTTAAGCCCTACGAGCAGTACTTC. Translating it yields CASSQAGFKPYEQYF.

The genes are TRBV5-1 and TRBJ1-2, with D possibly being TRBD1 (5 bases). This CDR3 contains 13 residues. V was cut by 0 bases and J by 8 bases, with 11 bases left in between. Germline V gene lookup returns CDR1 SGHRS and CDR2 YFSETQ. CDR3 loop: CASSLGTPRGYTF. The DNA for the CDR3 is TGCGCCAGCAGCTTGGGGACACCCAGAGGCTACACCTTC.

This clone ranks as medium-sized. The chain couples TRBV27 to TRBJ2-1; D is uncertain. This CDR3 region has 13 residues. V lost 4 bases, J lost 4 bases, and 8 bases lay in between. Germline V gene lookup returns CDR1 MNHEY and CDR2 SMNVEV (reference sequence). The CDR3 reads CASSSEPYNEQFF. In DNA, the CDR3 is TGTGCCAGCAGTTCAGAGCCTTACAATGAGCAGTTCTTC.

This clone occurred once. V gene TRBV18 combines with J gene TRBJ1-5; D uncertain. The CDR3 is 16 amino acids. The V end lost 1 base, the J end lost 7 bases, and 17 bases lay between the germline ends. Germline-derived CDR1 and CDR2 are KGHSH and LQKENI. The chain's CDR3 is CASSPLEGLSPQPQHF. For the CDR3, the DNA is TGTGCCAGCTCACCACTTGAAGGGTTAAGTCCCCAGCCCCAGCATTTT.

The chain carries TRBV9 and TRBJ2-2; D tentatively fits TRBD1 or TRBD2 (5 bases each). V lost 0 bases to trimming and J lost 6 bases, with 12 bases between them. The CDR3 is made up of 15 amino acids. Germline CDR1 reads SGDLS; CDR2 reads YYNGEE. CDR3 residues: CASSVDLLGAGELFF. CDR3 in DNA: TGTGCCAGCAGCGTAGATCTCTTGGGGGCCGGGGAGCTGTTTTTT.

The V and J genes are TRBV6-1 and TRBJ2-7; possible D gene TRBD1, 7 bases. The CDR3 has 12 residues. The germline gives CDR1 MNHNS, CDR2 SASEGT. Trimming left V 6 bases short and J 4 bases short, with 10 bases between. The CDR3 here is CASSRGEYEQYF. In nucleotides, the CDR3 is TGTGCCAGCAGCAGGGGGGAGTACGAGCAGTACTTC.

The chain carries TRBV4-1 and TRBJ2-5, with D perhaps matching TRBD2 (5 bases). Germline CDR1 is MGHRA and CDR2 is YSYEKL. V dropped 1 base and J dropped 5 bases, with 8 bases sitting between them. The CDR3 contains 13 residues. The CDR3 DNA reads as TGCGCCAGCAGCCAAGGGACTGGGGAGACCCAGTACTTC. Its protein product is CASSQGTGETQYF.

The V gene is TRBV5-6, the J gene TRBJ2-5; the match to TRBD2 covers 8 bases. Germline assignment: CDR1 SGHDT and CDR2 YYEEEE. The CDR3 contains 14 residues. J gave up 5 bases and V 2 bases, and 5 bases lay outside the gene matches. The CDR3 is CASSFGGALETQYF. The CDR3 bases are TGTGCCAGCAGCTTCGGGGGGGCCCTTGAGACCCAGTACTTC.

The rearrangement uses TRBV7-9 and TRBJ2-7; 8 bases align to TRBD2. J was trimmed by 9 bases and V by 4 bases; bases with no gene match: 14. This CDR3 contains 15 residues. Per germline, CDR1 SEHNR and CDR2 FQNEAQ (reference sequence). This CDR3 reads CASSSNPSTSGRQYF. CDR3 DNA: TGTGCCAGCAGCTCCAACCCTTCTACTAGCGGCCGGCAGTACTTC. Using reference TRBV7-9 and TRBJ2-7 for the parts outside the CDR3, the full variable domain is DTGVSQNPRHKITKRGQNVTFRCDPISEHNRLYWYRQTLGQGPEFLTYFQNEAQLEKSRLLSDRFSAERPKGSFSTLEIQRTEQGDSAMYLCASSSNPSTSGRQYFGPGTRLTVT.

This clone was found a few times. This chain connects TRBV5-1 to TRBJ1-1; tentative D call: TRBD1 (6 bases). Per the germline V gene, CDR1 is SGHRS and CDR2 is YFSETQ. CDR3 length: 15 amino acids. Trimming shortened V by 2 bases and J by 3 bases, and 14 bases separated the two germline ends. CDR3 nucleotide sequence: TGCGCCAGCAGCTTCGGGGGGCGCGGTGACACTGAAGCTTTCTTT. Amino acid sequence: CASSFGGRGDTEAFF.

The V gene is TRBV6-5, the J gene TRBJ2-3; TRBD1 matches 9 bases. This CDR3 contains 14 residues. With 6 bases clipped from V and 5 bases from J, the junction kept 6 bases outside the gene matches. Germline V gene data show CDR1 as MNHEY and CDR2 as SVGAGI. The CDR3, as DNA: TGTGCCAGCAGATTACAGGGGGCCGGAGATACGCAGTATTTT. It translates to CASRLQGAGDTQYF.

V usage is TRBV7-9 and J usage is TRBJ2-7; TRBD1 might be the D (5 bases). V was cut by 3 bases and J by 5 bases, with 17 bases left in between. The CDR3 loop spans 15 amino acids. Germline CDR1 is SEHNR and CDR2 is FQNEAQ (reference sequence). The CDR3 nucleotides are TGTGCCAGCAGCTTTGGCCCGAACCAGGGAAACGAGCAGTACTTC. It specifies CASSFGPNQGNEQYF.

This clone counts as medium-sized. This rearrangement joins TRBV15 to TRBJ2-4; D gene uncertain. The germline V gene has CDR1 LNHNV and CDR2 YYDKDF (reference sequence). The length of the CDR3 is 13 residues. V lost 1 base, J lost 0 bases, and 1 base lay in between. The DNA of the CDR3 is TGTGCCACCAGCAGAGGAGCCAAAAACATTCAGTACTTC. It encodes CATSRGAKNIQYF.

The gene calls are TRBV3-1 (or the pseudogene TRBV3-2) and TRBJ2-1; 9 positions match TRBD2. The CDR3 has 17 residues. The germline gives CDR1 LGHDT, CDR2 YNNKEL (reference sequence). Germline trimming cut 3 bases from V and 9 bases from J; bases unmatched to any gene: 15. The CDR3 sequence: CASSHLGRRGGPGEQFF. The CDR3, as DNA: TGTGCCAGCAGCCATCTTGGGCGGCGGGGGGGCCCCGGTGAGCAGTTCTTC.

This chain links TRBV19 with TRBJ1-1; TRBD1 matches at 7 bases. The germline V gene has CDR1 LNHDA and CDR2 SQIVND (reference sequence). The CDR3 contains 13 residues. V lost 6 bases to trimming and J lost 0 bases; unmatched junction nucleotides: 1. The CDR3 region has the DNA TGTGCCAGTAGGACAGGGTTGAACACTGAAGCTTTCTTT. It is translated as CASRTGLNTEAFF.

This chain connects TRBV10-1 to TRBJ1-5; TRBD1 agrees at 12 bases. Trimming cost V 9 bases and J 0 bases; bases outside gene matches: 6. This CDR3 has 16 amino acids. Per the germline V gene, CDR1 is WNHNN and CDR2 is SYGVQD (reference sequence). The DNA of the CDR3 is TGCGCCAGAATGGGGACAGGGGGCATTAGCAATCAGCCCCAGCATTTT. Translation gives CARMGTGGISNQPQHF.

This clone was detected only a few times. The J gene is TRBJ2-5, the V gene TRBV7-2; D unresolved. Trimming removed 5 bases at V and 2 bases at J, with 15 bases between. Germline CDR1 is SGHTA and CDR2 is FQGNSA. There are 15 residues in the CDR3. In DNA form, the CDR3 reads TGTGCCAGCAGCCAGACCCCCCGCAGGCAAGAGACCCAGTACTTC. Translated, it gives CASSQTPRRQETQYF.

The chain combines TRBV5-1 with TRBJ2-1; D might be TRBD1 (5 bases). V lost 2 bases to trimming and J lost 4 bases, with 10 bases between them. The germline CDR1 and CDR2 sequences are SGHRS and YFSETQ. The CDR3 length is 14 residues. CDR3 residues: CASSLRDRYNEQFF. CDR3 coding DNA: TGCGCCAGCAGCTTAAGAGACAGATACAATGAGCAGTTCTTC.

This clone rates as medium-sized (0.01 to 0.1%). The chain joins TRBV7-8 to TRBJ2-1, with TRBD2 matching 9 bases. The CDR3 sequence is 15 residues long. The V segment lost 6 bases and the J segment 8 bases; nucleotides outside the gene matches: 11. Per germline, CDR1 SGHVS and CDR2 FQNEAQ. The CDR3 loop is CASRGRVAGAHEQFF. CDR3 sequence (DNA): TGTGCCAGCAGAGGGAGGGTAGCGGGAGCGCATGAGCAGTTCTTC.

V usage is TRBV24-1 and J usage is TRBJ2-3; 7 bases agree with TRBD1. The CDR3 has 15 amino acids. CDR1 KGHDR and CDR2 SFDVKD come from the germline V gene. V gave up 0 bases and J gave up 7 bases; unmatched junction bases: 6. Written as DNA, the CDR3 is TGTGCCACCAGTGATTTGTCACAGGGGCGACATACGCAGTATTTT. Translated: CATSDLSQGRHTQYF.